Sequencing of this T cell receptor beta chain was carried out in a study of graft-versus-host responses after intestinal transplantation (dated by TCRdb to the early 2020s). Turning to the overall study: The transplants that recipients received were multivisceral, liver-intestinal, or isolated intestinal. Every recipient was given anti-thymocyte globulin induction, followed by roughly 3 years of maintenance tacrolimus and steroids. After intestinal transplantation, graft-versus-host and host-versus-graft alloreactive T cell clones were followed in the graft, circulation and bone marrow using bulk TCR-beta CDR3 sequencing. To identify alloreactive clones, pre-transplant mixed lymphocyte reaction products were sequenced and then compared with unstimulated pre-transplant donor and recipient T cells. The cohort enrolled 20 to 30 intestinal transplant recipients including one retransplant, and 3 patients lacking pretransplant specimens were excluded. A peak of at least 4% donor T cells among recipient peripheral blood mononuclear cells was the definition used for donor T cell macrochimerism. Instead of going to the commercial service, samples from a few later patients were sequenced in-house on an Illumina MiSeq and processed with MiXCR. Points the paper makes about the study in general: Peak levels of circulating GvH clones were associated with declines in HvG clones early after transplant. GvH clones were detected in recipient bone marrow, and some appeared earlier in ileal mucosa or blood, consistent with an intestinal mucosal origin. Conclusions were limited by the relatively low number and heterogeneity of intestinal transplant patients. Patients with donor T cell macrochimerism had high GvH to HvG T cell clonal ratios in their allografts.

The junction shows trimming of 7 bases on V and 2 bases on J, and the gene matches do not reach 8 bases of it. From the cysteine up to the phenylalanine, the CDR3 has a length of 15 residues. This entry keeps only the CDR3 DNA: 45 bases, framed from base 1. Based on the germline V gene (reference sequence), the CDR1 and CDR2 sequences are MNHEY and SMNVEV. Concerning this clone itself: The clone's antigen remains unknown. Nothing much larger sits one base from this clone, and base qualities are not available.

The method behind the library was the immunoSEQ multiplex PCR assay. For most patients, genomic DNA was isolated with the Qiagen DNeasy Blood and Tissue Kit and shipped frozen to Adaptive Biotechnologies for TCR sequencing. For most patients, high-throughput TCR-beta CDR3 sequencing of genomic DNA was performed by Adaptive Biotechnologies. Concerning the study's data processing: Adaptive's ImmunoSEQ software supplied the TCR sequencing data for around 17 patients, while MiXCR and VDJtools were used to process a few other patients. CD4 versus CD8 sorting errors were corrected by removing sequences found in both subsets at a frequency ratio below 5:1. CDR3 nucleotide sequences shared between donor and recipient were removed because the origin of such sequences could not be assigned. To be classed as alloreactive, a clone needed at least 2-fold expansion over unstimulated cells and a minimum CFSE-low frequency of 0.002% (template counts) or 0.001% (read counts). Clones detected in sequenced pre-transplant spleen, lymph node, or MLR CFSE-low populations of the donor or recipient were defined as mappable. Cumulative frequency of alloreactive clones was calculated as a percentage of all sequences weighted by copy number. In its TCRdb copy, this immuneACCESS table keeps in-frame sequences only and misses some clones. Where compared with another copy, unresolved V genes explain less than half of these, and the others have no known cause. Clonal size and the V and J genes are those of that table, whereas D and trimming came from the DNA. The sample table records some 95,000 clones; 90% to 95% of these occur just once. Together, the top ten hold over 0.4% of the sample.

The meaning of the sample's time point label: cells obtained before transplantation from donor or recipient. CD3+CD4+ and CD3+CD8+ populations were FACS-sorted from unstimulated pre-transplant donor and recipient cells taken from spleen or lymph nodes. This TCR was recovered from a human donor who received an intestinal transplant. The sample consisted of unstimulated CD8+ T cells sorted from spleen or lymph node cells, taken before intestinal transplant. The sequence links TRBV27 to TRBJ2-3; TRBD1 matches 8 bases in the middle. The DNA sequence is as follows: TGTGCCAGCAACACGTTGGGACAGGACACAGATACGCAGTATTTT. Its amino acids are CASNTLGQDTDTQYF.